A selection of T cell receptor beta chains follows, all from one sample in a study of regulatory T cells in long-lasting Graves disease. MiXCR was run by TCRdb on the multiplex PCR reads, yielding one entry per CDR3 protein. The profile shows about 470,000 distinct CDR3 sequences, under 25% of them singletons. The specimen was peripheral blood mononuclear cells (PBMCs), collected when the disease was refractory, from a patient treated with antithyroid drugs. These receptors all come from a female donor with Graves disease. Each CDR3 is given with its conserved first and last residue. The order of the fields is V gene, D gene, J gene, clone size, CDR3 protein, CDR3 DNA. The D gene is left open where the match is weak. For some rows the clone size is stated as once, few or many, or as a class when expanded; others skip it.

TRBV28	TRBD1	TRBJ1-5	NA	CASFGQGPNQPQHF	TGTGCCAGCTTCGGACAGGGCCCCAATCAGCCCCAGCATTTT
TRBV6-2/TRBV6-3	NA	TRBJ2-7	few	CASSYKGSYANKAGEQYF	TGTGCCAGCAGTTATAAGGGTAGCTATGCTAATAAAGCGGGCGAGCAGTACTTC
TRBV28	NA	TRBJ2-7	many	CASSSPELFYEQYF	TGTGCCAGCAGTTCGCCCGAACTTTTCTACGAGCAGTACTTC
TRBV6-6	NA	TRBJ1-1	NA	CASSYSETTEAFF	TGTGCCAGCAGTTACTCGGAGACCACTGAAGCTTTCTTT
TRBV12-5	NA	TRBJ2-5	many	CASGHPAQETQYF	TGTGCTAGTGGTCACCCGGCGCAAGAGACCCAGTACTTC
TRBV12-3/TRBV12-4	TRBD2	TRBJ2-7	NA	CASSSPGLASNEQYF	TGTGCCAGCAGTTCCCCGGGACTAGCGAGTAACGAGCAGTACTTC
TRBV12-3/TRBV12-4	NA	TRBJ1-1	many	CASSFGGARTEAFF	TGTGCCAGCAGTTTCGGGGGCGCGCGGACTGAAGCTTTCTTT
TRBV6-2/TRBV6-3	NA	TRBJ2-3	NA	CASSYAGQTDTQYF	TGTGCCAGCAGTTACGCCGGACAGACAGATACGCAGTATTTT
TRBV7-9	NA	TRBJ1-3	few	CASSSVQLGNTIYF	TGTGCCAGCAGCTCGGTCCAGTTGGGAAACACCATATATTTT
TRBV12-3/TRBV12-4	NA	TRBJ1-3	NA	CASSPQDSGNTIYF	TGTGCCAGCAGTCCCCAGGACTCTGGAAACACCATATATTTT
TRBV6-2/TRBV6-3	NA	TRBJ1-1	NA	CASSYNPRNTEAFF	TGTGCCAGCAGTTATAATCCACGGAACACTGAAGCTTTCTTT
TRBV7-9	NA	TRBJ1-1	many	CASSRMGRNTEAFF	TGTGCCAGCAGCCGGATGGGCAGAAACACTGAAGCTTTCTTT
TRBV29-1	NA	TRBJ1-2	NA	CSVVIPGPKLYGYTF	TGCAGCGTTGTAATACCGGGCCCAAAATTGTATGGCTACACCTTC
TRBV19	NA	TRBJ2-7	few	CASSVDFTYPLSYEQYF	TGTGCCAGTAGTGTCGACTTCACATACCCGCTCTCCTACGAGCAGTACTTC
TRBV2	TRBD1	TRBJ2-7	few	CASDDRGLSYEQYF	TGTGCCAGCGATGACAGGGGGCTTTCCTACGAGCAGTACTTC
TRBV5-1	TRBD1	TRBJ2-2	NA	CASTLTGGANTGELFF	TGCGCCAGCACCCTCACAGGGGGAGCGAACACCGGGGAGCTGTTTTTT
TRBV28	NA	TRBJ1-2	many	CASSLMGTGYGYTF	TGTGCCAGCAGCTTAATGGGGACGGGATATGGCTACACCTTC
TRBV11-2	NA	TRBJ2-3	few	CASSLHTTRSDADTQYF	TGTGCCAGCAGCTTACATACGACTCGTAGTGACGCAGATACGCAGTATTTT
TRBV11-2	NA	TRBJ2-7	many	CASSLDRYEQYF	TGTGCCAGCAGCTTAGACAGATACGAGCAGTACTTC
TRBV28	TRBD1	TRBJ1-4	many	CASRETGGREKLFF	TGTGCCAGCAGGGAAACAGGGGGGCGGGAAAAACTGTTTTTT
TRBV29-1	NA	TRBJ2-2	many	CSVGWSSGELFF	TGCAGCGTTGGTTGGTCCTCCGGGGAGCTGTTTTTT
TRBV19	NA	TRBJ2-5	few	CASSIATGALQETQYF	TGTGCCAGTAGTATAGCAACGGGAGCCCTCCAAGAGACCCAGTACTTC
TRBV10-3	NA	TRBJ2-5	NA	CAISAGTGETQYF	TGTGCCATCAGTGCGGGGACGGGAGAGACCCAGTACTTC
TRBV18	NA	TRBJ1-2	NA	CASSPTATSIYGYTF	TGTGCCAGCTCACCTACCGCTACCTCTATCTATGGCTACACCTTC
TRBV20-1	NA	TRBJ2-7	NA	CSARGSGSYEQYF	TGCAGTGCTAGAGGCAGCGGATCCTACGAGCAGTACTTC
TRBV28	TRBD1	TRBJ1-2	many	CASSPTDRAGYGYTF	TGTGCCAGCAGTCCCACAGACAGGGCTGGGTATGGCTACACCTTC
TRBV12-3/TRBV12-4	TRBD1	TRBJ2-5	NA	CASSFEDRLGQYF	TGTGCCAGCAGTTTCGAGGACAGGTTGGGCCAGTACTTC
TRBV29-1	TRBD2	TRBJ2-5	few	CSVLHAGEGETQYF	TGCAGCGTTCTTCACGCGGGAGAGGGAGAGACCCAGTACTTC
TRBV25-1	NA	TRBJ2-5	few	CASSEKAGTEKETQYF	TGTGCCAGCAGTGAAAAGGCGGGAACGGAAAAAGAGACCCAGTACTTC
TRBV27	NA	TRBJ2-4	many	CASSAAGPKNIQYF	TGTGCCAGCAGTGCGGCGGGACCCAAAAACATTCAGTACTTC
TRBV6-2/TRBV6-3	TRBD2	TRBJ2-7	NA	CANSYSSGRNYEQYF	TGTGCCAACAGTTACTCTAGCGGAAGGAACTACGAGCAGTACTTC
TRBV27	NA	TRBJ1-5	many	CASRTLGGNQPQHF	TGTGCCAGCAGGACGCTGGGCGGCAATCAGCCCCAGCATTTT
TRBV6-5	NA	TRBJ2-7	NA	CASSYTDRTYEQYF	TGTGCCAGCAGTTATACCGACAGAACCTACGAGCAGTACTTC
TRBV5-6	NA	TRBJ1-4	many	CASSLQMNEKLFF	TGTGCCAGCAGCTTGCAGATGAATGAAAAACTGTTTTTT
TRBV4-1	NA	TRBJ2-5	NA	CASSQTDDQETQYF	TGCGCCAGCAGCCAGACGGATGACCAAGAGACCCAGTACTTC
TRBV6-1	NA	TRBJ1-5	many	CASTYREDQPQHF	TGTGCCAGCACCTACAGGGAAGATCAGCCCCAGCATTTT
TRBV6-1	NA	TRBJ1-4	many	CASSRRRVMDEKLFF	TGTGCCAGCAGTCGTCGTCGCGTCATGGATGAAAAACTGTTTTTT
TRBV12-3/TRBV12-4	NA	TRBJ1-6	many	CASMANSYNSPLHF	TGTGCCAGCATGGCCAACTCCTATAATTCACCCCTCCACTTT
TRBV28	TRBD1	TRBJ1-2	many	CASRGGQGASMGGYTF	TGTGCCAGCAGGGGGGGACAGGGGGCGTCTATGGGTGGCTACACCTTC
TRBV15	TRBD2	TRBJ2-1	NA	CATSRLAGGYSYNEQFF	TGTGCCACCAGCAGGCTAGCGGGAGGTTACTCCTACAATGAGCAGTTCTTC
TRBV6-1	TRBD1	TRBJ1-2	many	CASSTRDRMYYGYTF	TGTGCCAGCAGCACCCGGGACAGAATGTACTATGGCTACACCTTC
TRBV5-1	NA	TRBJ2-5	NA	CASSSSYRSPRTQYF	TGCGCCAGCAGCTCATCCTACAGGTCCCCACGGACCCAGTACTTC
TRBV2	NA	TRBJ2-7	NA	CASSGDKSYEQYF	TGTGCCAGCAGTGGGGACAAGTCCTACGAGCAGTACTTC
TRBV3-1	TRBD2	TRBJ2-5	many	CASSPRLAEIQETQYF	TGTGCCAGCAGCCCTCGACTAGCGGAGATCCAAGAGACCCAGTACTTC
TRBV7-2	TRBD1	TRBJ1-2	NA	CASSFLDREDGYTF	TGTGCCAGCAGCTTTCTGGACAGGGAGGATGGCTACACCTTC
TRBV7-9	NA	TRBJ2-2	few	CASSLVPEGRELFF	TGTGCCAGCAGCTTAGTCCCGGAAGGGCGGGAGCTGTTTTTT
TRBV7-9	NA	TRBJ1-1	many	CASSRVMNTEAFF	TGTGCCAGCAGCCGGGTGATGAACACTGAAGCTTTCTTT
TRBV9	NA	TRBJ1-6	NA	CASSGTSTYNSPLHF	TGTGCCAGCAGCGGGACTTCCACCTATAATTCACCCCTCCACTTT
TRBV28	NA	TRBJ2-5	many	CASRSRVHETQYF	TGTGCCAGCAGAAGTCGGGTGCACGAGACCCAGTACTTC
TRBV7-8	TRBD1	TRBJ2-5	many	CASSLLGTGQETQYF	TGTGCCAGCAGCTTACTAGGGACAGGGCAAGAGACCCAGTACTTC
TRBV7-9	TRBD2	TRBJ2-7	few	CASSLVGGSGPRDYEQYF	TGTGCCAGCAGCTTAGTCGGGGGGAGTGGACCGAGGGACTACGAGCAGTACTTC